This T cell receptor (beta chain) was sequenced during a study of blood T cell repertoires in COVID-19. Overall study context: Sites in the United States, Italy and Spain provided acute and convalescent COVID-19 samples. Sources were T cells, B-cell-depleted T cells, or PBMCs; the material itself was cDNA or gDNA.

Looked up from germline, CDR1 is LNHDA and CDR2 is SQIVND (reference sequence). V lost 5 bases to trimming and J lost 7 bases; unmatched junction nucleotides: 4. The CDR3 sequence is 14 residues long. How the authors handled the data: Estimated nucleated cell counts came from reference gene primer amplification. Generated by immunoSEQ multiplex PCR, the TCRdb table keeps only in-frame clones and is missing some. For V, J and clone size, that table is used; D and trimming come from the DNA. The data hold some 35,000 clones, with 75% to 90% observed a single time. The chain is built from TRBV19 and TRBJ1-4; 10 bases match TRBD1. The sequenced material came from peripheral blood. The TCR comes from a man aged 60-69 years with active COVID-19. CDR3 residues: CASSPTGGFEKLFF. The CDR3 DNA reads TGTGCCAGTAGTCCGACAGGGGGCTTTGAAAAACTGTTTTTT. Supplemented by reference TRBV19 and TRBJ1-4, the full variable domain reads DGGITQSPKYLFRKEGQNVTLSCEQNLNHDAMYWYRQDPGQGLRLIYYSQIVNDFQKGDIAEGYSVSREKKESFPLTVTSAQKNPTAFYLCASSPTGGFEKLFFGSGTQLSVL.